The source of this T cell receptor (beta chain) is a study of HIV-infected patients and healthy controls. cDNA was made from 500 ng RNA using alpha and beta constant primers. Each of the alpha and beta chains got its own library through chain-specific third strand synthesis with indices. TCRdb fed the 5' RACE reads into MiXCR, producing one record per CDR3 protein. The repertoire holds about 7,600 distinct CDR3 sequences, with 10% as singletons. A note on this clonotype: Its antigen is as yet unknown.

Findings and caveats of the study: HIV+ repertoires were severely depleted of MAIT alpha-chain CDR3s, unlike healthy controls. Comparisons were complicated because patients and controls had unequal numbers of distinct sequences. Compared with controls, mean Gini indices were significantly raised in HIV-infected repertoires, possibly indicating oligoclonality.

The CDR3 length is 14 residues. Trimming cost V 5 bases and J 2 bases, with 10 bases left between them. Germline-derived CDR1 and CDR2 are SNHLY and FYNNEI. The repertoire came from unfractionated whole blood and reflected all unsorted peripheral T cells. Donors were HIV-infected adults who had not yet started antiretroviral therapy but were about to begin. Sequenced here: blood, sampled before antiretroviral therapy. J is TRBJ2-1 and V is TRBV2, with TRBD2 as a possible D gene (5 bases). This clonotype originated in an adult with HIV infection. The CDR3 sequence: CASSTRLPYNEQFF. As DNA, the CDR3 is TGTGCCAGCAGTACACGACTACCCTACAATGAGCAGTTCTTC.